This record covers a single T cell receptor (beta chain). The sample belongs to a study of control samples from healthy donors and cancer patients. The junction had 10 bases not matched to a gene; V was cut back by 3 bases and J by 7 bases. The CDR3 length is 15 residues. Germline V gene lookup returns CDR1 LGHDT and CDR2 YNNKEL (reference sequence). Libraries were prepared by immunoSEQ multiplex PCR; TCRdb keeps only in-frame clonotypes and omits some of them. This sample carries approximately 71,000 clones, about nine tenths of them seen once, and the ten largest clones take around 19%. The TCR originated in a man between 60 and 75 years old with lung cancer. The chain is built from TRBV3-1 (or the pseudogene TRBV3-2) and TRBJ2-7, with 9 bases matching TRBD1. The source material was PBMCs. The CDR3 bases are TGTGCCAGCAGCCACGCCGGGACAGGGTTTGGGGAGCAGTACTTC. Translating gives CASSHAGTGFGEQYF.